These 30 T cell receptor beta chains were sequenced from one sample in a study of T cell responses to AZD1222 COVID-19 vaccine. Generated by immunoSEQ multiplex PCR, the TCRdb table keeps only in-frame clones and is missing some. The profile shows under 200,000 clones, roughly nine tenths of them singletons. The starting material was peripheral blood, obtained on day 0 of AZD1222 vaccination. These receptors were taken from an adult in good health.

The J gene is TRBJ1-1, the V gene TRBV5-8; weak D call: TRBD1 (5 bases). This CDR3 has 15 amino acids. CDR1 and CDR2 (germline): SGHTS, YDEGEE. Trimming pared 4 bases from V and 1 base from J, leaving 14 bases between. The CDR3 sequence: CASSRGRISNTEAFF. The CDR3 DNA reads as TGTGCCAGCAGCAGGGGACGGATTTCGAACACTGAAGCTTTCTTT.

The rearrangement links TRBV9 to TRBJ1-1; D perhaps matches TRBD1 (6 bases). The CDR3 is 15 amino acids. Trimming cost V 4 bases and J 4 bases, with 17 bases left between them. The germline V gene encodes CDR1 SGDLS and CDR2 YYNGEE. The CDR3 region has the DNA TGTGCCAGCAGCATACGAGGGGGGGTCGGCACTGAAGCTTTCTTT. Translated, it gives CASSIRGGVGTEAFF.

This chain links TRBV5-1 with TRBJ2-5; 7 bases are a match to TRBD1. V lost 3 bases and J lost 9; bases outside the gene matches: 2. From germline, CDR1 is SGHRS and CDR2 YFSETQ. The CDR3 runs 11 residues. The CDR3 is CASSSGQAQYF. The CDR3, as DNA: TGCGCCAGCAGCTCCGGACAGGCCCAGTACTTC. The whole variable domain, filled in from reference TRBV5-1 and TRBJ2-5, reads KAGVTQTPRYLIKTRGQQVTLSCSPISGHRSVSWYQQTPGQGLQFLFEYFSETQRNKGNFPGRFSGRQFSNSRSEMNVSTLELGDSALYLCASSSGQAQYFGPGTRLLVL.

The V gene is TRBV10-1, the J gene TRBJ2-2, with D tentatively TRBD2 (5 bases). V was clipped by 2 bases and J by 5 bases, with 9 bases between them. Germline V lookup: CDR1 WNHNN, CDR2 SYGVQD (reference sequence). CDR3 length equals 14 residues. CDR3 nucleotides: TGCGCCAGCAGTGAGGGCCGGGGTACCGGGGAGCTGTTTTTT. Translated: CASSEGRGTGELFF.

The rearrangement links TRBV7-2 to TRBJ2-5, with D possibly being TRBD1 (6 bases). Trimming removed 6 bases at V and 5 bases at J, with 13 bases between. The CDR3 loop spans 13 amino acids. CDR1 and CDR2 from the germline V gene are SGHTA and FQGNSA. Here the CDR3 reads CASSTQGWETQYF. The CDR3 coding sequence is TGTGCCAGCAGTACGCAGGGGTGGGAGACCCAGTACTTC.

Only one count was recorded for this clone. V is TRBV4-3 and J is TRBJ1-2; D gene ambiguous. In germline, CDR1 is LGHNA, CDR2 YSLEER. CDR3 size: 16 residues. Deletions cut 0 bases from V and 0 bases from J, with 11 bases between. CDR3 nucleotides: TGCGCCAGCAGCCAAGAATTACACAGCCCTAACTATGGCTACACCTTC. Translated, it gives CASSQELHSPNYGYTF.

This chain links TRBV14 with TRBJ1-1; D remains unclear. V was clipped by 1 base and J by 5 bases, with 2 bases between them. Germline CDR1 SGHDN, CDR2 FVKESK. This CDR3 has 11 residues. The CDR3 coding sequence is TGTGCCAGCAGCCAAGGGACTGAAGCTTTCTTT. Its translation is CASSQGTEAFF.

The sample holds one count of this clone. The chain combines TRBV25-1 with TRBJ2-7, with 9 bases matching TRBD1. J was trimmed by 5 bases and V by 9 bases; bases with no gene match: 14. CDR1 is MGHDK, CDR2 SYGVNS, per germline. The CDR3 extends over 15 amino acids. In DNA form, the CDR3 reads TGTGCCAGTAGCACCTCGGGACAGGGAGTCCACGAGCAGTACTTC. Its translation: CASSTSGQGVHEQYF.

This chain links TRBV27 with TRBJ2-3; D is unresolved. Trimming stripped 0 bases from V and 6 bases from J, with 7 bases between. Germline CDR1 is MNHEY and CDR2 is SMNVEV (reference sequence). The CDR3 sequence is 13 residues long. The CDR3: CASSLSISDTQYF. For the CDR3, the DNA is TGTGCCAGCAGTTTATCGATCAGCGATACGCAGTATTTT.

The V call is TRBV30, the J call TRBJ2-7, with D perhaps TRBD1 or TRBD2 (5 bases each). Looked up from germline, CDR1 is GTSNPN and CDR2 is SVGIG (reference sequence). V was trimmed by 4 bases and J by 5 bases, leaving 12 bases between them. This CDR3 is built from 12 residues. In DNA form, the CDR3 reads TGTGCCTGGACGGGACCTTTACACGAGCAGTACTTC. Translation: CAWTGPLHEQYF.

The chain carries TRBV12-3 or TRBV12-4 and TRBJ1-1; a possible D gene is TRBD1 (6 bases). The length of the CDR3 is 12 residues. The V end lost 4 bases, the J end lost 5 bases, and 8 bases lay between the germline ends. The chain's CDR3 is CASSSTGTEAFF. CDR3 bases: TGTGCCAGCAGTTCGACAGGAACTGAAGCTTTCTTT.

CDR3: CASSALTLGSTEAFF. As DNA, the CDR3 is TGTGCCTCCTCTGCATTAACCCTGGGGAGCACTGAAGCTTTCTTT. The J gene is TRBJ1-1, the V gene TRBV19, with D unclear. V shed 11 bases and J shed 4 bases, with 23 bases lying between them. The CDR3 has 15 residues. CDR1 is LNHDA and CDR2 is SQIVND in the germline V gene (reference sequence).

The chain joins TRBV29-1 to TRBJ1-2; 9 bases map to TRBD1. V shed 2 bases, J shed 6 bases, and the junction held 7 bases outside the gene matches. This CDR3 comprises 14 residues. Germline V gene lookup returns CDR1 SQVTM and CDR2 ANQGSEA. The CDR3 loop is CSVEPGQGIDGYTF. CDR3 nucleotide sequence: TGCAGCGTTGAACCGGGACAGGGCATCGATGGCTACACCTTC.

The chain uses TRBV6-2 or TRBV6-3 and TRBJ2-3; no firm D call. The CDR3 has 14 residues. Trimming pared 1 base from V and 2 bases from J, leaving 7 bases between. Germline V lookup: CDR1 MNHEY, CDR2 SVGEGT. CDR3 sequence reads: CASSYLRTTDTQYF. CDR3 bases: TGTGCCAGCAGTTACTTGCGGACCACAGATACGCAGTATTTT.

This clone was seen only once. V and J are TRBV4-3 and TRBJ1-3; D gene unclear. Germline CDR1 is LGHNA and CDR2 is YSLEER. The germline V and J ends were trimmed by 0 bases and 0 bases, with 9 bases remaining between them. The CDR3 consists of 16 residues. The CDR3 here is CASSQDSEFSGNTIYF. For the CDR3, the DNA is TGCGCCAGCAGCCAAGACTCAGAGTTCTCTGGAAACACCATATATTTT.

The chain carries TRBV10-2 and TRBJ2-7; TRBD1 agrees at 7 bases. The CDR3 is 13 residues long. From germline, CDR1 is WSHSY and CDR2 SAAADI. J lost 4 bases, V lost 6 bases, and 6 bases had no gene match. The CDR3 protein is CASSSDRDYEQYF. The CDR3 coding sequence is TGCGCCAGCAGCTCCGACAGGGATTACGAGCAGTACTTC.

This sequence joins TRBV9 and TRBJ2-1; possible D gene TRBD2, 6 bases. Germline V gene lookup returns CDR1 SGDLS and CDR2 YYNGEE. This CDR3 region has 14 residues. V lost 4 bases, J lost 9 bases, and 17 bases lay in between. CDR3 sequence (DNA): TGTGCCAGCAGCCGAAACCTACTAGCAGTTGAGCAGTTCTTC. Translation gives CASSRNLLAVEQFF.

The rearrangement uses TRBV2 and TRBJ2-7; D unresolved. Between the trimmed V and J ends, which lost 5 bases and 3 bases, there was a span of 17 bases. There are 15 residues in the CDR3. Germline lookup yields CDR1 SNHLY and CDR2 FYNNEI. CDR3 sequence: CASSLKSPRDYEQYF. Here the CDR3 DNA reads TGTGCCAGCAGTTTAAAATCGCCCAGAGACTACGAGCAGTACTTC. Filled out from reference TRBV2 and TRBJ2-7, the complete variable domain reads EPEVTQTPSHQVTQMGQEVILRCVPISNHLYFYWYRQILGQKVEFLVSFYNNEISEKSEIFDDQFSVERPDGSNFTLKIRSTKLEDSAMYFCASSLKSPRDYEQYFGPGTRLTVT.

This clone came up once. The V and J genes are TRBV4-1 and TRBJ2-6; D may be TRBD1 (6 bases). V lost 1 base and J lost 0, with 10 bases in between. The CDR3 loop spans 17 amino acids. CDR1 is MGHRA and CDR2 is YSYEKL in the germline V gene. DNA for the CDR3: TGCGCCAGCAGCCAAGTGGACAGTCCCTCTGGGGCCAACGTCCTGACTTTC. The encoded protein is CASSQVDSPSGANVLTF.

The chain couples TRBV6-5 to TRBJ1-4; D remains unclear. The V gene lost 8 bases and the J gene lost 1 base, with 14 bases spanning the gap. The CDR3 extends over 15 amino acids. CDR1 is MNHEY and CDR2 is SVGAGI in the germline V gene. In DNA form, the CDR3 reads TGTGCCAGCCGCCGTGAGGCAGGAACTAATGAAAAACTGTTTTTT. This encodes CASRREAGTNEKLFF.

This sequence joins TRBV30 and TRBJ1-3, with TRBD1 as a possible D gene (6 bases). The CDR3 sequence is 17 residues long. Germline assignment: CDR1 GTSNPN and CDR2 SVGIG (reference sequence). Trimming removed 0 bases from V and 0 bases from J, with 15 bases in between. The CDR3 nucleotides read TGTGCCTGGAGTGTTACGGGGAGGGGGTACTCTGGAAACACCATATATTTT. Translation gives CAWSVTGRGYSGNTIYF.

The rearrangement uses TRBV20-1 and TRBJ1-2; D uncertain. The germline V gene encodes CDR1 DFQATT and CDR2 SNEGSKA (reference sequence). V lost 3 bases and J 1 base, leaving 9 bases between the germline ends. There are 13 residues in the CDR3. CDR3: CSASLNLNYGYTF. CDR3 in DNA: TGCAGTGCTAGTTTGAACCTTAACTATGGCTACACCTTC.

The chain employs TRBV11-2 and TRBJ2-3, with D unresolved. Germline lookup yields CDR1 SGHAT and CDR2 FQNNGV. V lost 0 bases to trimming and J lost 3 bases, with 4 bases between them. CDR3 size: 13 residues. CDR3 in amino acids: CASSLDRTDTQYF. Here the CDR3 DNA reads TGTGCCAGCAGCTTAGACCGAACAGATACGCAGTATTTT.

The V call is TRBV28, the J call TRBJ2-6; 8 bases fit TRBD1. Germline values: CDR1 MDHEN, CDR2 SYDVKM. Losses at the gene ends were 5 bases for V and 0 bases for J; bases not matched to a gene: 6. This CDR3 has 17 amino acids. CDR3 coding DNA: TGTGCCAGCAGTCTCCGGGACAGGATCTCTGGGGCCAACGTCCTGACTTTC. Translated: CASSLRDRISGANVLTF.

The chain carries TRBV6-1 and TRBJ1-5, with a tentative D call TRBD1 (6 bases). CDR1 and CDR2 (germline): MNHNS, SASEGT. V lost 2 bases and J 6 bases, leaving 14 bases between the germline ends. This CDR3 region has 15 residues. CDR3 nucleotide sequence: TGTGCCAGCAGTGAATCGGGGGCGTTTTTTCAGCCCCAGCATTTT. Protein: CASSESGAFFQPQHF.

The chain couples TRBV9 to TRBJ1-2, with 9 bases lining up with TRBD1. The V gene's germline CDR1 is SGDLS and CDR2 YYNGEE. The CDR3 extends over 16 amino acids. J lost 8 bases, V lost 3 bases, and 14 bases had no gene match. CDR3 bases: TGTGCCAGCAGCGCGGGGTCCACAGGGGGCGTATGGGGCTACACCTTC. The encoded protein is CASSAGSTGGVWGYTF. The variable domain in full, with the rest retrieved from reference TRBV9 and TRBJ1-2, is DSGVTQTPKHLITATGQRVTLRCSPRSGDLSVYWYQQSLDQGLQFLIQYYNGEERAKGNILERFSAQQFPDLHSELNLSSLELGDSALYFCASSAGSTGGVWGYTFGSGTRLTVV.

The J gene is TRBJ2-1, the V gene TRBV25-1, with TRBD2 as a possible D gene (6 bases). Germline CDR1 reads MGHDK; CDR2 reads SYGVNS. The CDR3 is 11 residues long. The germline V and J ends were trimmed by 4 bases and 8 bases, with 6 bases remaining between them. The CDR3 coding sequence is TGTGCCAGCAGTGGGGACTATGAGCAGTTCTTC. It specifies CASSGDYEQFF. The complete variable domain, with remaining parts taken from reference TRBV25-1 and TRBJ2-1, reads EADIYQTPRYLVIGTGKKITLECSQTMGHDKMYWYQQDPGMELHLIHYSYGVNSTEKGDLSSESTVSRIRTEHFPLTLESARPSHTSQYLCASSGDYEQFFGPGTRLTVL.

In this sample, this clone turned up once. V and J are TRBV19 and TRBJ2-1; 7 bases line up with TRBD1. CDR3 length equals 14 residues. Germline CDR1 LNHDA, CDR2 SQIVND (reference sequence). Germline trimming cut 6 bases from V and 2 bases from J; bases unmatched to any gene: 4. The CDR3 sequence: CASRRTGAYNEQFF. DNA for the CDR3: TGTGCCAGTAGGAGGACAGGTGCCTACAATGAGCAGTTCTTC.

The V gene is TRBV6-5, the J gene TRBJ1-1; 7 bases fit TRBD1. The junction had 7 bases not matched to a gene; V was cut back by 6 bases and J by 3 bases. The CDR3 is made up of 14 amino acids. Looked up from germline, CDR1 is MNHEY and CDR2 is SVGAGI. The DNA for the CDR3 is TGTGCCAGCAGACAGGGGATTACGTACACTGAAGCTTTCTTT. Amino acid sequence: CASRQGITYTEAFF.

V usage is TRBV5-1 and J usage is TRBJ1-1; D call uncertain. This CDR3 comprises 13 residues. CDR1 is SGHRS and CDR2 is YFSETQ in the germline V gene. The germline V and J ends were trimmed by 5 bases and 0 bases, with 8 bases remaining between them. The CDR3 DNA reads as TGCGCCAGCAGGTGGTCCGTGAACACTGAAGCTTTCTTT. It encodes CASRWSVNTEAFF.